This paragraph covers one T cell receptor (beta chain) sequence. The specificity of this receptor is unknown. No much larger clone exists at a distance of one base, and base qualities are not known. The immunoSEQ Assay, a bias-controlled multiplex PCR, was used to amplify TCRbeta CDR3 regions from genomic DNA. In the original analysis: Nucleated cell counts per sample were estimated from amplification of reference gene primers within the assay. Sequence reads were collapsed and filtered to measure the absolute abundance of every unique TCRbeta CDR3 rearrangement. For each sample, productive Simpson clonality was calculated as the square root of Simpson's diversity index over productive rearrangements. The immuneACCESS repertoire file appears here via TCRdb, limited to in-frame rearrangements. These files lack a portion of the clones; in checked studies, under half of the deficit traces to unresolved V genes, and the cause of the others is not known. That table gives V, J and clone size, and the DNA gave D and trimming. Here the sample has some 670,000 clones; more than 80% occur a single time. The ten largest clones take up about 0.26% of the sample.

These data come from a study of blood T cell repertoires in COVID-19 (dated by TCRdb to 2020 to 2022). For the study in its entirety: Samples covering the acute and convalescent phases of COVID-19 were provided by collaborators in the United States, Italy and Spain. Nearly every sample came with metadata listing a de-identified subject ID, COVID-19 status, age in years and sex. Deeply sampled blood TCRbeta repertoires from subjects exposed to, actively infected with, or recovered from COVID-19 were included in the dataset. Where HLA class I and class II types were available, the types were taken from metadata supplied by the sample provider, not from assay-based typing. The repertoires were released in a freely available public database intended as a resource for research on the immune response to SARS-CoV-2. The prospective study material was composed of cDNA or gDNA derived from T cells, B-cell-depleted T cells, or PBMCs. The samples were drawn from two sources: the first 160 participants of the ongoing ImmuneRACE study, and over 950 subjects contributed by 6 global collaborators.

What the authors observed across the whole study: Clinical and demographic metadata were provided uncurated, with the amount varying by source and participant.

The collaborating institutions used their own protocols to collect whole blood in K2EDTA tubes. For TCRbeta analysis, collaborator samples were shipped as frozen whole blood, as isolated PBMCs, or as DNA extracted from either sample type. Sequenced: peripheral blood. The sequence came from a woman aged 18 to 35 with acute or convalescent COVID-19.

The CDR3 region has the sequence CSVEEGGGNTEAFF. The base sequence is TGCAGCGTTGAAGAAGGGGGGGGGAACACTGAAGCTTTCTTT. The rearrangement combines TRBV29-1 with TRBJ1-1; the best D guess is TRBD1, with 6 bases matching. CDR1 is given as SQVTM and CDR2 as ANQGSEA, both from the germline V gene. V loses 0 bases of germline sequence and J loses 1 base, and the interval between the two ends is 9 bases. The CDR3, cysteine through phenylalanine, is 14 amino acids long. The retained sequence is limited to the CDR3, 42 bases, with the frame set at the first base.